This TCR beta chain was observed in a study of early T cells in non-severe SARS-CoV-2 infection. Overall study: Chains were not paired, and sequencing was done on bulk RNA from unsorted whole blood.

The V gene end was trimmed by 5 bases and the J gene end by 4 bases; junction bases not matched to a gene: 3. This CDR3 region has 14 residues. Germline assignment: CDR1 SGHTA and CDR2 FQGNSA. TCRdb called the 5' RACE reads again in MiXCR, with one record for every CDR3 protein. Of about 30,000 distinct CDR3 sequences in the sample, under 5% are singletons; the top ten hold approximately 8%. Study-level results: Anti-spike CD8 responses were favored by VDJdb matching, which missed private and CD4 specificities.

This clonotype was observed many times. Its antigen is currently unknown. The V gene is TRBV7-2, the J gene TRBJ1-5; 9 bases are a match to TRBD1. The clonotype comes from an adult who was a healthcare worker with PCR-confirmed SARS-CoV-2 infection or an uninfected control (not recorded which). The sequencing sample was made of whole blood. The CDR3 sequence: CASSRDRVNQPQHF. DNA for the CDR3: TGTGCCAGCAGCCGGGACAGGGTGAATCAGCCCCAGCATTTT.